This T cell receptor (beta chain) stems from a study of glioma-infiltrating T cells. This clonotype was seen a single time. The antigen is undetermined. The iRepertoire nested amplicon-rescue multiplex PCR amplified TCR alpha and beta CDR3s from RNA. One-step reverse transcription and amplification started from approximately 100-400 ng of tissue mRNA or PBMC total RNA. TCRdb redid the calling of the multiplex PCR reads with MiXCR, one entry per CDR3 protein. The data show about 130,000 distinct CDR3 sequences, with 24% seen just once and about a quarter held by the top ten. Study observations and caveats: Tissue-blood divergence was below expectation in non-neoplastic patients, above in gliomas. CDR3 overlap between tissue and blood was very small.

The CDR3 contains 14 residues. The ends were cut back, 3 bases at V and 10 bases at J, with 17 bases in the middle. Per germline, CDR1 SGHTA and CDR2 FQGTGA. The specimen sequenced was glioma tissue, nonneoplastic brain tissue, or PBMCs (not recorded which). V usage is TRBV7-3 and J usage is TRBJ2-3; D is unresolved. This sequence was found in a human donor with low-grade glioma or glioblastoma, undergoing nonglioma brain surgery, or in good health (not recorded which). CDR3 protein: CASSLPGTNTSQYF. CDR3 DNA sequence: TGTGCCAGCAGCTTGCCCGGAACTAATACATCGCAGTATTTT. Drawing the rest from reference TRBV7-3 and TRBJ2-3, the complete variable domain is GAGVSQTPSNKVTEKGKYVELRCDPISGHTALYWYRQSLGQGPEFLIYFQGTGAADDSGLPNDRFFAVRPEGSVSTLKIQRTERGDSAVYLCASSLPGTNTSQYFGPGTRLTVL.